Each of the 22 T cell receptor beta chains below was sequenced from the same sample in a study of CD8 T cells in Susac syndrome (dated by TCRdb to about 2019). Library generation was performed with the immunoSEQ multiplex PCR assay. RNA was extracted using the RNeasy kit, and roughly 0.5 to 1 ug of the RNA was reverse transcribed with random hexamers. TCRdb reanalyzed the raw reads on its own, using fastp at Q25 for trimming and MiXCR for clone calling, and kept in-frame beta chains. All rows with the same CDR3 protein become a single entry with the most common DNA and genes. For this sample there are about 150,000 distinct CDR3 sequences; about 94% appear just once. The biggest ten clones account for just over 0.2% of the sample. Sequencing was carried out using CD8+ T cells from PBMCs. The receptors were sampled from a human donor with multiple sclerosis.

The table lists this clonotype with a count of one. This chain joins TRBV15 and TRBJ2-6, with a weak D call TRBD1 (6 bases). CDR1 LNHNV and CDR2 YYDKDF come from the germline V gene (reference sequence). V was pared by 0 bases and J by 9 bases, with 9 bases between. The CDR3 spans 14 residues. CDR3: CATSRDPDSNVLTF. CDR3 bases: TGTGCCACCAGCAGAGACCCGGACAGCAACGTCCTGACTTTC.

The chain carries TRBV27 and TRBJ1-1; D is perhaps TRBD1 (6 bases). V was clipped by 4 bases and J by 11 bases, with 11 bases between them. The germline gives CDR1 MNHEY, CDR2 SMNVEV (reference sequence). This CDR3 spans 11 amino acids. This CDR3 is CASSSTTGAFF. DNA of the CDR3: TGTGCCAGCAGTTCCACTACAGGGGCTTTCTTT.

The CDR3 reads CASGPPTGGHSNQPQHF. In nucleotides, the CDR3 is TGTGCTAGTGGCCCCCCGACAGGGGGCCATAGCAATCAGCCCCAGCATTTT. The rearrangement joins TRBV12-5 to TRBJ1-5; 10 nucleotides agree with TRBD1. The CDR3 has 17 residues. Germline assignment: CDR1 LGHNT and CDR2 FRNRAP. V dropped 6 bases and J dropped 0; count of bases not matched to a gene: 8.

This clonotype was found once. The chain recombines TRBV20-1 with TRBJ2-1; TRBD1 agrees at 9 bases. After removal of 5 bases from V and 4 bases from J, the junction contained 12 bases not matched to a gene. From germline, CDR1 is DFQATT and CDR2 SNEGSKA (reference sequence). CDR3 length: 16 residues. The CDR3 loop reads CSALRTQGAEYNEQFF. CDR3 DNA sequence: TGCAGTGCTCTCCGAACACAGGGGGCGGAATACAATGAGCAGTTCTTC.

This clonotype appeared a single time. This chain joins TRBV23-1 and TRBJ2-7; 7 bases are a match to TRBD2. TRBV23-1 is labeled an ORF, and its function is uncertain. V shed 3 bases and J 5 bases; nucleotides not matched to a gene: 13. The length of the CDR3 is 16 residues. CDR3 in amino acids: CASSHPEGTMGNEQYF. In DNA form, the CDR3 reads TGCGCCAGCAGTCATCCGGAAGGGACTATGGGCAACGAGCAGTACTTC.

The chain carries TRBV11-3 and TRBJ2-4, with D perhaps given as TRBD1 or TRBD2 (5 bases each). This CDR3 has 16 amino acids. Trimming removed 5 bases from V and 3 bases from J, with 17 bases in between. Germline-derived CDR1 and CDR2 are SGHNT and YENEEA. CDR3 in amino acids: CASSQRTGAFKNIQYF. For the CDR3, the DNA is TGTGCCAGCAGCCAACGGACTGGGGCTTTCAAAAACATTCAGTACTTC. Full variable domain (outside the CDR3, taken from reference TRBV11-3 and TRBJ2-4): EAGVVQSPRYKIIEKKQPVAFWCNPISGHNTLYWYLQNLGQGPELLIRYENEEAVDDSQLPKDRFSAERLKGVDSTLKIQPAELGDSAVYLCASSQRTGAFKNIQYFGAGTRLSVL.

This chain uses TRBV20-1 with TRBJ2-4; TRBD1 agrees at 9 bases. CDR3 size: 19 residues. Germline values: CDR1 DFQATT, CDR2 SNEGSKA (reference sequence). J lost 0 bases, V lost 3 bases, and 15 bases had no gene match. The CDR3 sequence: CSASQGGQGNVGAKNIQYF. In DNA form, the CDR3 reads TGCAGTGCTAGTCAAGGTGGACAGGGGAATGTAGGAGCCAAAAACATTCAGTACTTC.

The V call is TRBV30, the J call TRBJ2-1, with no clear D. Trimming removed 0 bases at V and 7 bases at J, with 1 base between. The CDR3 contains 10 residues. Germline V lookup: CDR1 GTSNPN, CDR2 SVGIG (reference sequence). In DNA form, the CDR3 reads TGTGCCTGGAGTGTAAATGAGCAGTTCTTC. Amino acids: CAWSVNEQFF.

The chain employs TRBV4-2 and TRBJ1-1; 7 bases line up with TRBD1. CDR1 LGHNA and CDR2 YNFKEQ come from the germline V gene. The V and J ends lost 0 bases and 5 bases, in that order; junction bases with no gene match: 6. The CDR3 spans 15 residues. The CDR3 region has the DNA TGTGCCAGCAGCCAAGAGACAGGGATGGGGACTGAAGCTTTCTTT. Its protein is CASSQETGMGTEAFF.

The table lists this clonotype with a count of one. This chain links TRBV20-1 with TRBJ1-2, with D maybe TRBD1 (6 bases). V gave up 4 bases and J gave up 0 bases, with 24 bases separating them. Germline V gene lookup returns CDR1 DFQATT and CDR2 SNEGSKA (reference sequence). The length of the CDR3 is 18 residues. In DNA, the CDR3 is TGCAGTGCTAATCCTCAGGGGACGGGGAGTTGGTCTAACTATGGCTACACCTTC. Protein sequence: CSANPQGTGSWSNYGYTF.

This chain uses TRBV5-1 with TRBJ2-1; TRBD1 matches at 8 bases. The CDR3 spans 16 residues. In germline, CDR1 is SGHRS, CDR2 YFSETQ. V lost 0 bases and J lost 5; bases outside the gene matches: 7. DNA of the CDR3: TGCGCCAGCAGCTTGGGAAGGACAGGGCCTGACAATGAGCAGTTCTTC. Translation gives CASSLGRTGPDNEQFF. Variable domain in full (rest from reference TRBV5-1 and TRBJ2-1): KAGVTQTPRYLIKTRGQQVTLSCSPISGHRSVSWYQQTPGQGLQFLFEYFSETQRNKGNFPGRFSGRQFSNSRSEMNVSTLELGDSALYLCASSLGRTGPDNEQFFGPGTRLTVL.

The V gene is TRBV7-9, the J gene TRBJ1-2; D call uncertain. CDR3 length: 15 amino acids. V lost 5 bases to trimming and J lost 8 bases, with 21 bases between them. CDR1 and CDR2 (germline): SEHNR, FQNEAQ (reference sequence). The CDR3 DNA is TGTGCCAGCAGCCAACGGGAGAAGGCTGGATACGGCTACACCTTC. Its protein product is CASSQREKAGYGYTF.

CDR3 DNA sequence: TGTGCCAGCAGCCCGGGGTGGGGGGCGGAGAATGAGCAGTTCTTC. Encoded protein: CASSPGWGAENEQFF. The V gene is TRBV5-4, the J gene TRBJ2-1; possibly TRBD1 or TRBD2 for D (6 bases each). V dropped 4 bases and J dropped 7 bases, with 18 bases sitting between them. CDR1 is SGHNT and CDR2 is YYREEE in the germline V gene (reference sequence). The CDR3 is 15 amino acids.

CDR3 DNA: TGTGCCAGCACTCCGGGGGCAGGTAATTCACCCCTCCACTTT. It yields the protein CASTPGAGNSPLHF. The genes are TRBV9 and TRBJ1-6, with D possibly being TRBD1 (6 bases). CDR1 SGDLS and CDR2 YYNGEE come from the germline V gene. The CDR3 sequence is 14 residues long. Trimming cost V 6 bases and J 6 bases, with 13 bases left between them.

The chain employs TRBV3-1 and TRBJ2-7; D may be TRBD1 or TRBD2 (5 bases each). In germline, CDR1 is LGHDT, CDR2 YNNKEL (reference sequence). This CDR3 is 12 amino acids long. Trimming removed 8 bases at V and 2 bases at J, with 10 bases between. The CDR3 reads CASGTAPYEQYF. The DNA of the CDR3 is TGTGCCAGCGGGACGGCTCCCTACGAGCAGTACTTC.

V gene TRBV3-1 combines with J gene TRBJ2-7; no definite D call. Deletions cut 0 bases from V and 3 bases from J, with 12 bases between. From germline, CDR1 is LGHDT and CDR2 YNNKEL (reference sequence). The CDR3 runs to 15 residues. Here the CDR3 reads CASSQDSWPNYEQYF. The DNA for the CDR3 is TGTGCCAGCAGCCAAGATTCGTGGCCCAACTACGAGCAGTACTTC.

The V call is TRBV5-1, the J call TRBJ2-4, with 8 bases that match TRBD1. The ends lost 3 bases at V and 16 bases at J; junction bases unmatched: 9. The CDR3 covers 12 residues. From germline, CDR1 is SGHRS and CDR2 YFSETQ. CDR3 region: CASSYDRGMIYF. CDR3 DNA: TGCGCCAGCAGCTACGACAGGGGCATGATATACTTC.

The rearrangement uses TRBV9 and TRBJ1-6, with 7 bases fitting TRBD1. Unmatched junction bases numbered 8, after V lost 7 bases and J lost 10 bases. This CDR3 has 13 amino acids. CDR1 SGDLS and CDR2 YYNGEE come from the germline V gene. CDR3 sequence: CASATGRESPLHF. The DNA of the CDR3 is TGTGCCAGCGCGACAGGGCGCGAGTCACCCCTCCACTTT.

V usage is TRBV6-5 and J usage is TRBJ1-1; no definite D call. Deletions cut 0 bases from V and 4 bases from J, with 9 bases between. The CDR3 is made up of 14 amino acids. CDR1 is MNHEY and CDR2 is SVGAGI in the germline V gene. CDR3 nucleotides: TGTGCCAGCAGTTACTCGAGTAAACGCACTGAAGCTTTCTTT. Translated: CASSYSSKRTEAFF.

The rearrangement joins TRBV13 to TRBJ1-2; D is unclear. The CDR3 loop spans 14 amino acids. V shed 0 bases and J shed 6 bases, with 11 bases lying between them. Looked up from germline, CDR1 is PRHDT and CDR2 is FYEKMQ (reference sequence). The CDR3 DNA sequence: TGTGCCAGCAGCTTAGGTCAGCAGGCCCATGGCTACACCTTC. This codes for CASSLGQQAHGYTF.

This clonotype is a singleton in its sample. V gene TRBV29-1 combines with J gene TRBJ1-2; TRBD1 aligns across 7 bases. Germline V gene lookup returns CDR1 SQVTM and CDR2 ANQGSEA. V trimming: 4 bases; J trimming: 4 bases; junction bases outside the gene matches: 6. This CDR3 comprises 13 residues. CDR3 nucleotides: TGCAGCGTTGGGGGCGGGACAGCCTATGGCTACACCTTC. Amino acid sequence: CSVGGGTAYGYTF.

This chain connects TRBV30 to TRBJ1-1, with 7 bases that match TRBD1. Germline V gene data show CDR1 as GTSNPN and CDR2 as SVGIG (reference sequence). Losses at the gene ends were 0 bases for V and 10 bases for J; bases not matched to a gene: 5. The length of the CDR3 is 12 residues. The CDR3 protein is CAWSVTGVGAFF. CDR3 nucleotides: TGTGCCTGGAGTGTAACAGGGGTTGGAGCTTTCTTT.